The 23 T cell receptor beta chains below come from one sample, sequenced in a study of T-cell reconstitution after alpha-beta-depleted transplantation in children. Unique molecular identifiers were used in preparing the TCRbeta library. Each CDR3 protein is one row after TCRdb ran MiXCR on the PCR reads. The table has around 700,000 distinct CDR3 sequences, roughly 14% seen once. This specimen consisted of PBMCs, obtained before TCRalphabeta/CD19-depleted stem cell transplant. These receptors all come from a girl aged 2-15 years with congenital amegakaryocytic thrombocytopenia, due to receive a stem cell transplant.

This clonotype occurred a few times. V usage is TRBV20-1 and J usage is TRBJ2-7; D call uncertain. Germline V lookup: CDR1 DFQATT, CDR2 SNEGSKA (reference sequence). V lost 6 bases and J 5 bases, leaving 8 bases between the germline ends. CDR3 size: 10 residues. CDR3 DNA sequence: TGCAGTGCCAAAGAGGACGAGCAGTACTTC. Amino acids: CSAKEDEQYF.

This clonotype appeared many times. The chain uses TRBV7-9 and TRBJ1-1, with D hard to call. With 3 bases removed from V and 6 bases from J, the gap between germline ends came to 11 bases. The CDR3 sequence is 13 residues long. The V gene's germline CDR1 is SEHNR and CDR2 FQNEAQ (reference sequence). CDR3 bases: TGTGCCAGCAGCTTTACACAGAAGGCTGAAGCTTTCTTT. It specifies CASSFTQKAEAFF.

This clonotype was seen many times. This rearrangement joins TRBV29-1 to TRBJ2-5; 9 bases are a match to TRBD1. The V and J ends lost 5 bases and 4 bases, in that order; junction bases with no gene match: 5. Germline V gives CDR1 SQVTM, CDR2 ANQGSEA. This CDR3 comprises 13 residues. The DNA of the CDR3 is TGCAGCGTTAAACAGGGGGCTGGAGAGACCCAGTACTTC. Translated, it gives CSVKQGAGETQYF.

V and J are TRBV19 and TRBJ2-1; D gene uncertain. The CDR3 loop spans 14 amino acids. With 6 bases removed from V and 2 bases from J, the gap between germline ends came to 11 bases. The germline CDR1 and CDR2 sequences are LNHDA and SQIVND (reference sequence). The CDR3 coding sequence is TGTGCCAGTAGGACGGAGACTCCCTACAATGAGCAGTTCTTC. As protein: CASRTETPYNEQFF.

This clonotype was seen repeatedly, ten times or more. This chain links TRBV12-3 or TRBV12-4 with TRBJ2-7, with unresolved D. CDR3 length equals 12 residues. Between the trimmed V and J ends, which lost 6 bases and 2 bases, there was a span of 8 bases. In DNA, the CDR3 is TGTGCCAGCAGCCCCCGACCCTACGAGCAGTACTTC. Its translation is CASSPRPYEQYF.

This clonotype was counted only a few times. The chain combines TRBV27 with TRBJ2-6; 7 positions agree with TRBD1. Germline V gene lookup returns CDR1 MNHEY and CDR2 SMNVEV (reference sequence). Losses at the gene ends were 7 bases for V and 0 bases for J; bases not matched to a gene: 6. The CDR3 is made up of 16 amino acids. For the CDR3, the DNA is TGTGCCAGCACGGACAGGAGAGGCTCTGGGGCCAACGTCCTGACTTTC. Amino acid sequence: CASTDRRGSGANVLTF. Filled out from reference TRBV27 and TRBJ2-6, the complete variable domain reads EAQVTQNPRYLITVTGKKLTVTCSQNMNHEYMSWYRQDPGLGLRQIYYSMNVEVTDKGDVPEGYKVSRKEKRNFPLILESPSPNQTSLYFCASTDRRGSGANVLTFGAGSRLTVL.

The chain carries TRBV6-5 and TRBJ2-7; 7 bases align to TRBD2. V was clipped by 2 bases and J by 3 bases; unmatched bases: 10. Germline-derived CDR1 and CDR2 are MNHEY and SVGAGI. This CDR3 spans 16 amino acids. For the CDR3, the DNA is TGTGCCAGCAGTTACGCGCCTAGCGGCCAAATCTACGAGCAGTACTTC. This gives the protein CASSYAPSGQIYEQYF.

This clonotype was recorded a few times. The rearrangement joins TRBV12-3 or TRBV12-4 to TRBJ2-1; D is unresolved. Trimming removed 3 bases at V and 12 bases at J, with 21 bases between. The CDR3 totals 15 residues. The CDR3 DNA reads as TGTGCCAGCAGTTTCATCGATCGCTCCCTCGGGTGGCAGTTCTTC. This translates into CASSFIDRSLGWQFF.

This clonotype was seen just once. A much more abundant neighbour one base away suggests this may be a read error. This chain links TRBV29-1 with TRBJ2-3; the D is unclear. CDR1 and CDR2 (germline): SQVTM, ANQGSEA. This CDR3 spans 13 amino acids. CDR3 in DNA: TGCAGCGGTGAAATGGGTGTTGGGGATACGCAGTCTTTT. Translation gives CSGEMGVGDTQSF.

This clonotype has just a few counts. This rearrangement joins TRBV5-1 to TRBJ2-1; the match to TRBD2 covers 15 bases. The CDR3 is 15 amino acids. Germline values: CDR1 SGHRS, CDR2 YFSETQ. The J segment lost 6 bases and the V segment lost 4 bases, leaving 2 bases of the junction unmatched. The CDR3: CASSRGLAGGNEQFF. CDR3 nucleotides: TGCGCCAGCAGCAGGGGACTAGCGGGAGGCAATGAGCAGTTCTTC.

The DNA of the CDR3 is TGCAGCGTTGAGGCAGGGATGAACACTGAAGCTTTCTTT. Protein product: CSVEAGMNTEAFF. The chain is built from TRBV29-1 and TRBJ1-1; D may be TRBD1 (5 bases). The germline V and J ends were trimmed by 3 bases and 0 bases, with 8 bases remaining between them. Germline V lookup: CDR1 SQVTM, CDR2 ANQGSEA. The CDR3 runs 13 residues.

This rearrangement joins TRBV5-1 to TRBJ2-5; 9 bases fit TRBD1. The CDR3 extends over 16 amino acids. In germline, CDR1 is SGHRS, CDR2 YFSETQ. V gave up 4 bases and J gave up 4 bases; unmatched junction bases: 11. CDR3 sequence reads: CASSTSGTGSGETQYF. The DNA of the CDR3 is TGCGCCAGCAGCACCTCCGGGACAGGGAGTGGAGAGACCCAGTACTTC.

The V call is TRBV20-1, the J call TRBJ2-3; a weak D match, TRBD2 (6 bases). Per germline, CDR1 DFQATT and CDR2 SNEGSKA (reference sequence). The CDR3 runs to 16 residues. V lost 0 bases, J lost 0 bases, and 13 bases lay in between. The CDR3 DNA sequence: TGCAGTGCTAGAGATCGATGGCGGGATAGCACAGATACGCAGTATTTT. Its translation: CSARDRWRDSTDTQYF.

This clonotype was found many times. This rearrangement joins TRBV3-1 to TRBJ1-2; 7 nucleotides align to TRBD1. With V trimmed by 0 bases and J by 3 bases, 7 bases remained unmatched. This CDR3 contains 16 residues. CDR1 LGHDT and CDR2 YNNKEL come from the germline V gene (reference sequence). The CDR3 spells CASSQDVTQGYYGYTF. The CDR3 coding sequence is TGTGCCAGCAGCCAAGATGTGACACAGGGGTACTATGGCTACACCTTC.

J is TRBJ1-5 and V is TRBV12-3 or TRBV12-4, with D perhaps matching TRBD1 (6 bases). There are 15 residues in the CDR3. V shed 6 bases and J shed 6 bases, with 18 bases lying between them. CDR3 DNA: TGTGCCAGCAGACAAGCCGCGGGGGCGGGTCAGCCCCAGCATTTT. Translated: CASRQAAGAGQPQHF.

V and J are TRBV12-3 or TRBV12-4 and TRBJ2-1, with TRBD2 matching over 9 bases. The CDR3 loop spans 18 amino acids. V lost 8 bases, J lost 7 bases, and 21 bases stayed unmatched. CDR3 in amino acids: CASSLRGGRAYFRNEQFF. Written as DNA, the CDR3 is TGTGCCAGCTCCCTGAGGGGCGGGAGGGCCTATTTTAGAAATGAGCAGTTCTTC.

This clonotype has just a few counts. The J gene is TRBJ2-1, the V gene TRBV5-6; no clear D. The CDR3 has 14 amino acids. V dropped 4 bases and J dropped 6 bases, with 14 bases sitting between them. Germline V gene data show CDR1 as SGHDT and CDR2 as YYEEEE. CDR3 loop: CASSPGPYPNEQFF. The CDR3 coding sequence is TGTGCCAGCAGCCCCGGACCATATCCCAATGAGCAGTTCTTC.

This clonotype was seen many times. J is TRBJ2-7 and V is TRBV29-1; D is uncertain. Germline V CDR1 and CDR2: SQVTM, ANQGSEA. V lost 3 bases and J lost 7, with 22 bases in between. The CDR3 spans 15 residues. The CDR3 nucleotides are TGCAGCGTTGATTTAGCTAGTCGGCCACGTTCTGAGCAGTACTTC. Translated, it gives CSVDLASRPRSEQYF.

This clonotype came up many times. The gene calls are TRBV5-4 and TRBJ2-1; D is possibly TRBD2 (5 bases). The ends were cut back, 3 bases at V and 5 bases at J, with 15 bases in the middle. CDR3 length: 15 amino acids. Per germline, CDR1 SGHNT and CDR2 YYREEE (reference sequence). CDR3 bases: TGTGCCAGCAGCTCACGACGGGAAAAAGACAATGAGCAGTTCTTC. Protein: CASSSRREKDNEQFF.

The gene calls are TRBV20-1 and TRBJ1-2, with a possible D match to TRBD1 (6 bases). Germline CDR1 and CDR2: DFQATT and SNEGSKA (reference sequence). The CDR3 contains 12 residues. The V and J ends lost 6 bases and 3 bases respectively, with 11 bases between them. The CDR3 loop reads CSAYGQHYGYTF. The CDR3 bases are TGCAGTGCCTACGGACAGCACTATGGCTACACCTTC.

This chain uses TRBV9 with TRBJ2-5; maybe TRBD2 (5 bases). The length of the CDR3 is 12 residues. V lost 7 bases and J lost 1, with 8 bases in between. The V gene's germline CDR1 is SGDLS and CDR2 YYNGEE. CDR3 sequence: CASERFQETQYF. CDR3 bases: TGTGCCAGCGAGCGGTTCCAAGAGACCCAGTACTTC.

This clonotype appeared many times. V gene TRBV20-1 combines with J gene TRBJ1-4, with D unresolved. The CDR3 has 15 residues. The V and J ends lost 5 bases and 4 bases respectively, with 17 bases between them. From germline, CDR1 is DFQATT and CDR2 SNEGSKA (reference sequence). CDR3 sequence (DNA): TGCAGTGCTCCAGCCGCCTCAAGGGATAATGAAAAACTGTTTTTT. It codes for CSAPAASRDNEKLFF.

This rearrangement joins TRBV20-1 to TRBJ2-1; perhaps D is TRBD1 or TRBD2 (5 bases each). The CDR3 loop spans 13 amino acids. Germline V lookup: CDR1 DFQATT, CDR2 SNEGSKA (reference sequence). V was shortened by 3 bases and J by 6 bases, with 12 bases between the two germline ends. The CDR3 DNA reads as TGCAGTGCTAGGGGGGTTAATACCAATGAGCAGTTCTTC. Amino acid sequence: CSARGVNTNEQFF.